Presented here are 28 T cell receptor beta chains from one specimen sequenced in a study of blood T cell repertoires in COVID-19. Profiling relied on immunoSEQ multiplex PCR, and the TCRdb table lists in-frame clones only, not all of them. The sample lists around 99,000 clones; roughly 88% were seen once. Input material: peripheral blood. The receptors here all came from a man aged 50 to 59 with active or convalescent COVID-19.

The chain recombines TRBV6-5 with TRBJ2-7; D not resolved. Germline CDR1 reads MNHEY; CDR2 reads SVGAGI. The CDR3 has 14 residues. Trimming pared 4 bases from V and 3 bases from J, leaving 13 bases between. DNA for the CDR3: TGTGCCAGCAGTTCGACATTACACCACTACGAGCAGTACTTC. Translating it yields CASSSTLHHYEQYF.

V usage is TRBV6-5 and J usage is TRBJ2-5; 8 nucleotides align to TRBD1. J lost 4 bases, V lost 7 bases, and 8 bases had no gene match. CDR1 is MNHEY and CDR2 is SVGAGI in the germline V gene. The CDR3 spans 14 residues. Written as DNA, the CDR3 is TGTGCCAGCAAGTTCGCAGGGGGCCGAGAGACCCAGTACTTC. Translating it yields CASKFAGGRETQYF.

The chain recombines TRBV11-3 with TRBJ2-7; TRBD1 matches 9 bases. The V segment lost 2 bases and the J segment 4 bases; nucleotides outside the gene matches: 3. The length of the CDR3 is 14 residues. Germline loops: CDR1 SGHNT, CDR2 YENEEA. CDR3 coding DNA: TGTGCCAGCAGCTTAACAGGGGGCGCTTACGAGCAGTACTTC. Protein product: CASSLTGGAYEQYF.

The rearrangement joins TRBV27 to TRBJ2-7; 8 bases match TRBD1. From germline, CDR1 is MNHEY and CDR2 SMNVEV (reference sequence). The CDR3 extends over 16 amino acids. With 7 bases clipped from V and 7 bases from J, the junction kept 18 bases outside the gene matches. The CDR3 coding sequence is TGTGCCAGCACCGCGCCCTCAAGACAGGGGCTCAGGGAGCAGTACTTC. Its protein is CASTAPSRQGLREQYF.

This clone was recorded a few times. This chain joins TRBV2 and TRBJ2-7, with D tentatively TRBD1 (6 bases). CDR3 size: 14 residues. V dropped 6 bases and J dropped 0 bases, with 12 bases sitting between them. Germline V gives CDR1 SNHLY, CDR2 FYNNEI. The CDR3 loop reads CASSSGTISYEQYF. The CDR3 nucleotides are TGTGCCAGCAGCTCCGGGACAATCTCCTACGAGCAGTACTTC.

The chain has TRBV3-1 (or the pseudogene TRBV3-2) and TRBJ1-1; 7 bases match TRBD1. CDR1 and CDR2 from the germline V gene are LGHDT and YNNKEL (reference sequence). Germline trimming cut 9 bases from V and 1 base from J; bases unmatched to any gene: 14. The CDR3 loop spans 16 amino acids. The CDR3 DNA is TGTGCCAGGTCTCGTGGAGGGGGCGCGGAGAACACTGAAGCTTTCTTT. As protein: CARSRGGGAENTEAFF.

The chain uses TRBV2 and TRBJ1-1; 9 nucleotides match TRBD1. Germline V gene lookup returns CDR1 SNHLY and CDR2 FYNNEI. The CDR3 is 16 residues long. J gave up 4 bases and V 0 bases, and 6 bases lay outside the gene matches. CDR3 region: CASSEALGQGLTEAFF. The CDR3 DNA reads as TGTGCCAGCAGTGAAGCGCTGGGACAGGGTCTCACTGAAGCTTTCTTT.

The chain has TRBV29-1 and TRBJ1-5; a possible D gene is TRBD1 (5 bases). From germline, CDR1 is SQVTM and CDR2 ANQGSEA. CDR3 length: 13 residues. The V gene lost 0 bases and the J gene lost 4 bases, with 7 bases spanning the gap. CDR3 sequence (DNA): TGCAGCGTTGAAGAGGACACAAATCAGCCCCAGCATTTT. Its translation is CSVEEDTNQPQHF.

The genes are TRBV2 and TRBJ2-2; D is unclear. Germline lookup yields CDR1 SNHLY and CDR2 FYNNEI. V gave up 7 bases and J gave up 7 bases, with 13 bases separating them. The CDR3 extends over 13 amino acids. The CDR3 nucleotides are TGTGCCAGCAAGGTTGATGGGCGCGGGGAGCTGTTTTTT. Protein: CASKVDGRGELFF.

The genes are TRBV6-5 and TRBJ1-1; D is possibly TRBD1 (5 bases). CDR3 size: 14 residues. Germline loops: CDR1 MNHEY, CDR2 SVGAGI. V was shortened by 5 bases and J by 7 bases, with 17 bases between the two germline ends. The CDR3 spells CASSPREGGHEAFF. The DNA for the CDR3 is TGTGCCAGCAGTCCCAGGGAGGGCGGGCATGAAGCTTTCTTT.

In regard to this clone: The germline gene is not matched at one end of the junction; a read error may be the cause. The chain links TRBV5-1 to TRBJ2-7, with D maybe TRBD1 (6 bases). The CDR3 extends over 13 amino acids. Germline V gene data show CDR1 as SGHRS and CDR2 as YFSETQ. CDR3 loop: CASGRDTSHEQYF. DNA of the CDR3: TGCGCCAGCGGCCGGGACACCTCCCACGAGCAGTACTTC.

CDR3 DNA: TGTGCCAAAGAGTTGCTAATTGGGGGACAGGGGATACGCGAGCAGTACTTC. Translation: CAKELLIGGQGIREQYF. This chain uses TRBV27 with TRBJ2-7, with 10 bases aligning to TRBD1. In germline, CDR1 is MNHEY, CDR2 SMNVEV (reference sequence). V lost 10 bases to trimming and J lost 6 bases; unmatched junction nucleotides: 21. The CDR3 extends over 17 amino acids.

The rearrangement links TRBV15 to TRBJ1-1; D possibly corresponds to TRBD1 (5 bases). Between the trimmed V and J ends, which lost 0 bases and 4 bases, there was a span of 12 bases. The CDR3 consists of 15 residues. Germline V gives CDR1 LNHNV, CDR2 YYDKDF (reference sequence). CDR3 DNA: TGTGCCACCAGCAGAGATCGCCAGGGTAGCACTGAAGCTTTCTTT. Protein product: CATSRDRQGSTEAFF.

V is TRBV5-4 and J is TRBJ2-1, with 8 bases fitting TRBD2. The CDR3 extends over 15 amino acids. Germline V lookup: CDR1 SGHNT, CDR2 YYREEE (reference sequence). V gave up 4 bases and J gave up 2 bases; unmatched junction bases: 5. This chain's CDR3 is CASSVAGLTYNEQFF. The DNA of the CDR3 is TGTGCCAGCAGCGTAGCGGGGCTGACCTACAATGAGCAGTTCTTC. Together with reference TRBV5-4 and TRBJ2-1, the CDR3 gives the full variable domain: ETGVTQSPTHLIKTRGQQVTLRCSSQSGHNTVSWYQQALGQGPQFIFQYYREEENGRGNFPPRFSGLQFPNYSSELNVNALELDDSALYLCASSVAGLTYNEQFFGPGTRLTVL.

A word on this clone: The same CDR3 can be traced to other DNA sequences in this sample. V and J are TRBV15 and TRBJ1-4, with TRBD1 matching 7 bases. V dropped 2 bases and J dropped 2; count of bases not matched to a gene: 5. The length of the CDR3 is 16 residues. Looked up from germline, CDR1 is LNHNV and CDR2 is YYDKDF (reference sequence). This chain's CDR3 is CATSRLTGATNEKLFF. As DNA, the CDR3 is TGTGCCACCAGCAGACTTACAGGGGCTACTAATGAAAAACTGTTTTTT.

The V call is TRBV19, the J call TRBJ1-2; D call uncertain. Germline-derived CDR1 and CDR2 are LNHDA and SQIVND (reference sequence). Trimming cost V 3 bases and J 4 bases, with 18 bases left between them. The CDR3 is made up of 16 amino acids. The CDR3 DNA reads TGTGCCAGTAGTATCCCCCGTTCGGAGGTACGCTATGGCTACACCTTC. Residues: CASSIPRSEVRYGYTF. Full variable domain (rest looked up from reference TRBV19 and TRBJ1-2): DGGITQSPKYLFRKEGQNVTLSCEQNLNHDAMYWYRQDPGQGLRLIYYSQIVNDFQKGDIAEGYSVSREKKESFPLTVTSAQKNPTAFYLCASSIPRSEVRYGYTFGSGTRLTVV.

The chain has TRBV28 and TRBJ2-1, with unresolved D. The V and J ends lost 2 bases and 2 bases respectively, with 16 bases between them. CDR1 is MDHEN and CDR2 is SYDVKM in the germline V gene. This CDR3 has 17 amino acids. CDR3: CASSLDVKRQTYNEQFF. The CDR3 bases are TGTGCCAGCAGTTTAGATGTGAAACGCCAGACCTACAATGAGCAGTTCTTC. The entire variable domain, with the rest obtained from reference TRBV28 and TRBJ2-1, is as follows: DVKVTQSSRYLVKRTGEKVFLECVQDMDHENMFWYRQDPGLGLRLIYFSYDVKMKEKGDIPEGYSVSREKKERFSLILESASTNQTSMYLCASSLDVKRQTYNEQFFGPGTRLTVL.

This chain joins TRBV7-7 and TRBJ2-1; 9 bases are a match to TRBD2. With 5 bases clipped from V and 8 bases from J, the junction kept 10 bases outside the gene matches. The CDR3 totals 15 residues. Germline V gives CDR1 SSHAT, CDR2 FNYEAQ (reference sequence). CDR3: CASSPGTSPSYEQFF. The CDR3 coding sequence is TGTGCCAGCAGCCCTGGGACTAGCCCGTCGTATGAGCAGTTCTTC.

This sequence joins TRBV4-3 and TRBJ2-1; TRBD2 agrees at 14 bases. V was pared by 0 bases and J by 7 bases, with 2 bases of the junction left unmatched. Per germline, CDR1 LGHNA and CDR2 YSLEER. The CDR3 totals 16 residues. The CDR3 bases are TGCGCCAGCAGCCAAGATTGGACTAGCGGGAGGAATGAGCAGTTCTTC. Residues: CASSQDWTSGRNEQFF.

CDR3: CASSLSTGHTGELFF. As DNA, the CDR3 is TGTGCCAGCAGCTTATCTACAGGACACACCGGGGAGCTGTTTTTT. This rearrangement joins TRBV7-9 to TRBJ2-2; D is perhaps TRBD1 (5 bases). The CDR3 has 15 residues. In germline, CDR1 is SEHNR, CDR2 FQNEAQ (reference sequence). The germline V and J ends were trimmed by 2 bases and 3 bases, with 10 bases remaining between them.

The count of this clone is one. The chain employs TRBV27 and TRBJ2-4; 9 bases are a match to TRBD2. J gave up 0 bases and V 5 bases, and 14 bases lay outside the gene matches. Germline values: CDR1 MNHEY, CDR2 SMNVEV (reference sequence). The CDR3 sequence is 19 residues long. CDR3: CASSPTSGWYSLAKNIQYF. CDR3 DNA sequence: TGTGCCAGCAGTCCCACTAGCGGGTGGTACTCCCTAGCCAAAAACATTCAGTACTTC.

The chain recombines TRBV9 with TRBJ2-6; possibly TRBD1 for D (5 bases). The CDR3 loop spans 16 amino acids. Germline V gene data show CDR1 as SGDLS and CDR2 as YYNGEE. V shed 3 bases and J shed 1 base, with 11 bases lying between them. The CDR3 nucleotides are TGTGCCAGCAGCGGGGCAGGGATATCTGGGGCCAACGTCCTGACTTTC. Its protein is CASSGAGISGANVLTF. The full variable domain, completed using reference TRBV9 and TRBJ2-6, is DSGVTQTPKHLITATGQRVTLRCSPRSGDLSVYWYQQSLDQGLQFLIQYYNGEERAKGNILERFSAQQFPDLHSELNLSSLELGDSALYFCASSGAGISGANVLTFGAGSRLTVL.

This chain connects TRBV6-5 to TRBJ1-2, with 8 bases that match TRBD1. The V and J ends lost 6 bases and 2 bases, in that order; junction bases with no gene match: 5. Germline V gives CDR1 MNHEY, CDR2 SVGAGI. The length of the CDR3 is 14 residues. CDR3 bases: TGTGCCAGCAGATACCGGACAGGGAACTATGGCTACACCTTC. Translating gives CASRYRTGNYGYTF.

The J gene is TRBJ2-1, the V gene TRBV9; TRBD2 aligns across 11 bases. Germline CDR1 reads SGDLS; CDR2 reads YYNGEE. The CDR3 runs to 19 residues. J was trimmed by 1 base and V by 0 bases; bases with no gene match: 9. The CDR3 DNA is TGTGCCAGCAGCGTAGCCGGTAGCGGGAGGGCCGGGTCCTACAATGAGCAGTTCTTC. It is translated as CASSVAGSGRAGSYNEQFF.

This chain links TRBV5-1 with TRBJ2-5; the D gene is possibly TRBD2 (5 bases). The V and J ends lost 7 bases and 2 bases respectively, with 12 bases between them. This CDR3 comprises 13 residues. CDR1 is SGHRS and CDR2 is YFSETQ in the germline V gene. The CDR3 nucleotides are TGCGCCAGCCGCAAAGCGGATCAAGAGACCCAGTACTTC. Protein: CASRKADQETQYF.

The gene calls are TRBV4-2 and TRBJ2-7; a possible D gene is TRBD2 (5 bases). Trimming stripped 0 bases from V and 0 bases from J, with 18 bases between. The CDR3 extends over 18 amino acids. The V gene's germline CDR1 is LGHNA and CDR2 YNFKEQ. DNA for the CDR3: TGTGCCAGCAGCCAAGATACCCCGACCCAAGGGAGCTCCTACGAGCAGTACTTC. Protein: CASSQDTPTQGSSYEQYF.

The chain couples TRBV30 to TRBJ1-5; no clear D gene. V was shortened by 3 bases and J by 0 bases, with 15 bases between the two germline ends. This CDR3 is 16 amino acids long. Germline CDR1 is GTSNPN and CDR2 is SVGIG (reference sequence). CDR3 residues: CAWSARGAISNQPQHF. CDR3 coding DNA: TGTGCCTGGAGCGCTCGGGGTGCGATTAGCAATCAGCCCCAGCATTTT.

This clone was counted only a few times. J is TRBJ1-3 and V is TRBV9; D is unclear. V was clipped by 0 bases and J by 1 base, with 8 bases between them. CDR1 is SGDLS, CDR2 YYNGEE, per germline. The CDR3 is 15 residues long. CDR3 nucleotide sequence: TGTGCCAGCAGCGTAGGGTGGCCATCTGGAAACACCATATATTTT. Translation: CASSVGWPSGNTIYF.